This record covers a single T cell receptor beta chain. The sample is drawn from a study of T cells after yellow fever vaccination. V was cut by 4 bases and J by 2 bases, with 12 bases left in between. Per the germline V gene, CDR1 is SGHRS and CDR2 is YFSETQ. CDR3 length equals 14 residues. They built TCR cDNA with 5'RACE template switching, a step that put in a universal primer site and UMIs. TCRdb recomputed calls from the 5' RACE reads with MiXCR, one row per CDR3 protein. Of hundreds of thousands of distinct CDR3 sequences listed, approximately 13% are singletons. This chain connects TRBV5-1 to TRBJ2-5, with D possibly matching TRBD1 (6 bases). This specimen was CD4+ T cells sorted from PBMCs, taken 15 days after the yellow fever booster vaccination. The TCR sequence derives from a man in his late teens or twenties who received the YFV17D yellow fever vaccine. CDR3 in amino acids: CASSPDSVQETQYF. In DNA, the CDR3 is TGCGCCAGCAGCCCGGACAGCGTACAAGAGACCCAGTACTTC.